This is a list of T cell receptor beta chains from one sample in a study of OX40 agonist ivuxolimab in advanced cancers. Measured with immunoSEQ multiplex PCR; TCRdb has only the in-frame clones, and not every one. The repertoire holds about 50,000 clones, with approximately 80% as singletons. This material consisted of CD4+ or CD8+ T cells sorted from blood, taken in a trial of the OX40 agonist ivuxolimab. These receptors all stem from an adult with an advanced solid tumor such as melanoma, head and neck, liver or kidney cancer. Each CDR3 is given with its conserved first and last residue. D genes are given only for firm matches. Some rows have no size entry. The others give once, few or many, or a class for an expanded clone.

>.|TRBV7-2|TRBD1|TRBJ1-4
TGTGCCAGCAGACCACAGGGACAGTTGCATGAAAAACTGTTTTTT
CASRPQGQLHEKLFF
>.|TRBV4-1|.|TRBJ1-1
TGCGCCAGCAGCCAAGATAAGAGGAGGTTGGGCACTGAAGCTTTCTTT
CASSQDKRRLGTEAFF
>.|TRBV18|.|TRBJ1-1
TGTGCCAGCTCACCACGGGCCCCCGACGGTTTCACTGAAGCTTTCTTT
CASSPRAPDGFTEAFF
>.|TRBV11-2|TRBD1|TRBJ1-1
TGTGCCAGCAGTTCGGACAGGACTGAAGCTTTCTTT
CASSSDRTEAFF
>.|TRBV5-1|TRBD1|TRBJ2-7
TGCGCCAGCAGCAGCCGGGACAGCTACGAGCAGTACTTC
CASSSRDSYEQYF
>few|TRBV2|TRBD1|TRBJ2-3
TGTGCCAGCATTCCGACAGGGGGTCGCACAGATACGCAGTATTTT
CASIPTGGRTDTQYF
>few|TRBV30|.|TRBJ2-1
TGTGCCTCCCCGCGGCACAGCTCCTACAATGAGCAGTTCTTC
CASPRHSSYNEQFF
>.|TRBV10-2|.|TRBJ1-1
TGCGCCAGCACGTTGAACACTGAAGCTTTCTTT
CASTLNTEAFF
>.|TRBV19|TRBD2|TRBJ2-2
TGTGCCAGTAGTATTGCGGTAGCGGGAGTCGGGGAGCTGTTTTTT
CASSIAVAGVGELFF
>.|TRBV9|TRBD2|TRBJ2-3
TGTGCCAGCAGCGTAGCCACTAGCGAGACAGATACGCAGTATTTT
CASSVATSETDTQYF
>few|TRBV2|.|TRBJ1-2
TGTGCCAGCAGTGAATTTTGGCGCTATGGCTACACCTTC
CASSEFWRYGYTF
>.|TRBV19|TRBD2|TRBJ2-5
TGTGCCAGTAGGATGAGCGGGGGGGCTGAGGAGACCCAGTACTTC
CASRMSGGAEETQYF
>.|TRBV9|TRBD1|TRBJ2-1
TGTGCCAGCAGCACAGGGGGCGGGAGCTCCTACAATGAGCAGTTCTTC
CASSTGGGSSYNEQFF
>once|TRBV2|.|TRBJ2-3
TGTGCCAGCAGTCGGACTACATCTAGGACCCAATACACAGATACGCAGTATTTT
CASSRTTSRTQYTDTQYF
>.|TRBV5-5|.|TRBJ2-3
TGTGCCAGCAGCACATCTAGTGATACGCAGTATTTT
CASSTSSDTQYF
>.|TRBV18|.|TRBJ1-2
TGTGCCAGCTCTCCCGGTGGTGGCTACACCTTC
CASSPGGGYTF
>.|TRBV2|.|TRBJ2-7
TGTGCCAGCAGCCTCACAAGGAGCGAGCAGTACTTC
CASSLTRSEQYF
>.|TRBV18|TRBD1|TRBJ1-2
TGTGCCAGCTCACGAGCGACAGGGGGCTCCGCTAACTATGGCTACACCTTC
CASSRATGGSANYGYTF
>.|TRBV6-6|TRBD1|TRBJ1-1
TGTGCCAGCAGCTCCAGGGGGTTGGGGAACACTGAAGCTTTCTTT
CASSSRGLGNTEAFF
>.|TRBV5-8|.|TRBJ2-7
TGTGCCAGCAGCTTGTTCGTAGACGGGGGCTACGAGCAGTACTTC
CASSLFVDGGYEQYF
>.|TRBV5-1|TRBD1|TRBJ1-2
TGCGCCAGCAGCTTTGGGACAGGGTCGTTCTATGGCTACACCTTC
CASSFGTGSFYGYTF
>.|TRBV11-2|.|TRBJ1-1
TGTGCCAGCAGCTTACAGGGGAACACTGAAGCTTTCTTT
CASSLQGNTEAFF
>.|TRBV28|.|TRBJ2-7
TGTGCCAGCACCCTCACCCAGCCCTCCTGGGCTTACGAGCAGTACTTC
CASTLTQPSWAYEQYF
>.|TRBV5-5|.|TRBJ2-7
TGTGCCAGCAGCTTGGCGGCGGCCTCTCGCGAGCAGTACTTC
CASSLAAASREQYF
>.|TRBV29-1|.|TRBJ2-7
TGCAGCGTTAGTGGTGGTGAGCAGTACTTC
CSVSGGEQYF
>few|TRBV5-6|.|TRBJ2-7
TGTGCCAGCAGCTTGGAGGACGGGTGGCAGTACTTC
CASSLEDGWQYF
>.|TRBV9|TRBD2|TRBJ2-1
TGTGCCAGCAGCGTAGTAGGGACTAGCAATTACAATGAGCAGTTCTTC
CASSVVGTSNYNEQFF
>.|TRBV7-2|.|TRBJ2-5
TGTGCCAGCAGCTGGGGGGGACAGCAAGAGACCCAGTACTTC
CASSWGGQQETQYF
>.|TRBV7-9|.|TRBJ1-1
TGTGCCAGCAGCTTAGCGCGACATTACACTGAAGCTTTCTTT
CASSLARHYTEAFF